This T cell receptor beta chain was obtained from a study of T cells in Graves' hyperthyroidism and ophthalmopathy. This clonotype was recorded a few times. Its specificity is unknown. Study outcomes and limitations: Blood shared most expanded thyroid clonotypes above 0.001.

Patients between 18 and 65 years old had hyperthyroidism, newly diagnosed and lasting under 2 months. Germline V gives CDR1 PRHDT, CDR2 FYEKMQ (reference sequence). The CDR3 totals 14 residues. Trimming shortened V by 0 bases and J by 8 bases, and 13 bases separated the two germline ends. Amplified TCR beta CDR3 regions came from RNA transcripts. During a first-round RT-PCR of the TCR CDR3, the HTBI primer set was used. TCRdb re-called the multiplex PCR reads with MiXCR, one entry per CDR3 protein. This table holds fewer than 500,000 distinct CDR3 sequences, about 14% found once. The specimen sequenced was blood. This receptor was taken from a man aged 30 to 45 with Graves' hyperthyroidism that later progressed to Graves' ophthalmopathy. The chain combines TRBV13 with TRBJ1-1, with TRBD1 as a possible D gene (5 bases). The DNA of the CDR3 is TGTGCCAGCAGCTTAGGCCTGAAGGGGCAGGAAGCTTTCTTT. This translates into CASSLGLKGQEAFF. Full variable domain (rest looked up from reference TRBV13 and TRBJ1-1): AAGVIQSPRHLIKEKRETATLKCYPIPRHDTVYWYQQGPGQDPQFLISFYEKMQSDKGSIPDRFSAQQFSDYHSELNMSSLELGDSALYFCASSLGLKGQEAFFGQGTRLTVV.